Listed here are 13 T cell receptor beta chains from one sample, sequenced in a study of blood T cell repertoires in COVID-19. Libraries were prepared by immunoSEQ multiplex PCR; TCRdb keeps only in-frame clonotypes and omits some of them. The table shows about 240,000 clones, with approximately 86% occurring only once. Sequencing was performed on peripheral blood. These receptors originate from a man between 60 and 75 years old who had recovered from COVID-19.

The DNA for the CDR3 is TGTGCCAGCAGTGAGGACAGGGGCCACGAGCAGTACGTC. This sequence encodes CASSEDRGHEQYV. The chain couples TRBV6-1 to TRBJ2-7, with 9 nucleotides matching TRBD1. Unmatched junction bases numbered 2, after V lost 3 bases and J lost 5 bases. Germline CDR1 is MNHNS and CDR2 is SASEGT. The CDR3 length is 13 residues.

This chain connects TRBV11-2 to TRBJ1-6; 10 nucleotides agree with TRBD1. Germline CDR1 is SGHAT and CDR2 is FQNNGV. The trim removed 6 bases at V and 8 bases at J, leaving 7 bases unmatched. The CDR3 consists of 15 residues. Here the CDR3 reads CASRRTGGYDSPLHF. The CDR3 DNA follows: TGTGCCAGCAGGAGGACAGGGGGTTACGATTCACCCCTCCACTTT.

This clone was picked up one time. The V call is TRBV5-1, the J call TRBJ1-2, with D perhaps TRBD1 (6 bases). CDR1 is SGHRS and CDR2 is YFSETQ in the germline V gene. Trimming took 4 bases from V and 5 from J, leaving 9 bases between them. The CDR3 loop spans 12 amino acids. CDR3 protein: CASSRQDYGYTF. The CDR3 DNA follows: TGCGCCAGCAGCCGACAGGATTATGGCTACACCTTC. Full variable domain (missing parts from reference TRBV5-1 and TRBJ1-2): KAGVTQTPRYLIKTRGQQVTLSCSPISGHRSVSWYQQTPGQGLQFLFEYFSETQRNKGNFPGRFSGRQFSNSRSEMNVSTLELGDSALYLCASSRQDYGYTFGSGTRLTVV.

This clone has a handful of counts. This chain joins TRBV6-5 and TRBJ1-3; D unclear. With 8 bases removed from V and 0 bases from J, the gap between germline ends came to 11 bases. Per the germline V gene, CDR1 is MNHEY and CDR2 is SVGAGI. The CDR3 is made up of 14 amino acids. The CDR3 coding sequence is TGTGCCAGCCAGAACGGGATCTCTGGAAACACCATATATTTT. Protein sequence: CASQNGISGNTIYF.

This CDR3 reads CASSWMPASGGAVAAYEQYF. The CDR3 bases are TGCGCCAGCAGCTGGATGCCAGCTAGCGGGGGGGCCGTGGCGGCCTACGAGCAGTACTTC. The rearrangement links TRBV5-1 to TRBJ2-7, with TRBD2 identical over 12 bases. The junction had 18 bases not matched to a gene; V was cut back by 3 bases and J by 2 bases. CDR3 length: 20 amino acids. In germline, CDR1 is SGHRS, CDR2 YFSETQ.

V gene TRBV30 combines with J gene TRBJ1-1, with TRBD1 identical over 9 bases. V gave up 2 bases and J gave up 5 bases; unmatched junction bases: 3. The CDR3 totals 13 residues. Germline CDR1 reads GTSNPN; CDR2 reads SVGIG (reference sequence). The CDR3 DNA is TGTGCCTGGAGTCGGACAGGGGATACTGAAGCTTTCTTT. This translates into CAWSRTGDTEAFF. Drawing the rest from reference TRBV30 and TRBJ1-1, the complete variable domain is SQTIHQWPATLVQPVGSPLSLECTVEGTSNPNLYWYRQAAGRGLQLLFYSVGIGQISSEVPQNLSASRPQDRQFILSSKKLLLSDSGFYLCAWSRTGDTEAFFGQGTRLTVV.

The J gene is TRBJ2-3, the V gene TRBV6-5; possibly TRBD1 for D (5 bases). Germline V gene sequence: CDR1 MNHEY, CDR2 SVGAGI. V lost 4 bases and J lost 3, with 8 bases in between. The CDR3 length is 13 residues. This CDR3 is CASSWQGTDTQYF. The CDR3 bases are TGTGCCAGCAGTTGGCAGGGAACAGATACGCAGTATTTT.

The chain has TRBV27 and TRBJ2-1; D might be TRBD2 (7 bases). This CDR3 comprises 14 residues. V was shortened by 6 bases and J by 2 bases, with 11 bases between the two germline ends. The germline V gene has CDR1 MNHEY and CDR2 SMNVEV (reference sequence). The CDR3 region is CASRYGGPYNEQFF. The CDR3 region has the DNA TGTGCCAGCAGGTACGGGGGGCCCTACAATGAGCAGTTCTTC.

The chain couples TRBV5-1 to TRBJ1-5; TRBD1 is a possible D gene (6 bases). CDR1 is SGHRS, CDR2 YFSETQ, per germline. CDR3 length equals 15 residues. V dropped 3 bases and J dropped 6 bases, with 16 bases sitting between them. The CDR3 here is CASSSRPGQSQPQHF. CDR3 DNA sequence: TGCGCCAGCAGCTCCCGGCCGGGACAAAGTCAGCCCCAGCATTTT.

The V gene is TRBV4-2, the J gene TRBJ1-1, with 9 bases lining up with TRBD1. J was trimmed by 4 bases and V by 4 bases; bases with no gene match: 10. CDR1 and CDR2 from the germline V gene are LGHNA and YNFKEQ. The CDR3 has 16 amino acids. The CDR3 reads CASSPSGQGKGTEAFF. The CDR3 DNA reads as TGTGCCAGCAGCCCATCGGGACAGGGAAAGGGCACTGAAGCTTTCTTT.

This clone occurred many times. The DNA of the CDR3 is TGTGCCAGCCGGTTCCTGAGCACAGATACGCAGTATTTT. Amino acids: CASRFLSTDTQYF. The V call is TRBV3-1 (or the pseudogene TRBV3-2), the J call TRBJ2-3, with D hard to call. CDR1 is LGHDT and CDR2 is YNNKEL in the germline V gene (reference sequence). Trimming took 8 bases from V and 0 from J, leaving 9 bases between them. There are 13 residues in the CDR3.

The rearrangement uses TRBV7-2 and TRBJ1-2; D is undetermined. CDR3 length: 15 residues. The germline V and J ends were trimmed by 4 bases and 2 bases, with 14 bases remaining between them. CDR1 and CDR2 from the germline V gene are SGHTA and FQGNSA. In DNA form, the CDR3 reads TGTGCCAGCAGCTCGCGGCGCCGGATCAACTATGGCTACACCTTC. Amino acids: CASSSRRRINYGYTF.

V gene TRBV6-5 combines with J gene TRBJ1-2; D is ambiguous. The V and J ends lost 0 bases and 4 bases respectively, with 15 bases between them. Germline CDR1 reads MNHEY; CDR2 reads SVGAGI. This CDR3 spans 16 amino acids. The DNA of the CDR3 is TGTGCCAGCAGTTACTCAGCCCTTTTAGCAGTCTATGGCTACACCTTC. It yields the protein CASSYSALLAVYGYTF.